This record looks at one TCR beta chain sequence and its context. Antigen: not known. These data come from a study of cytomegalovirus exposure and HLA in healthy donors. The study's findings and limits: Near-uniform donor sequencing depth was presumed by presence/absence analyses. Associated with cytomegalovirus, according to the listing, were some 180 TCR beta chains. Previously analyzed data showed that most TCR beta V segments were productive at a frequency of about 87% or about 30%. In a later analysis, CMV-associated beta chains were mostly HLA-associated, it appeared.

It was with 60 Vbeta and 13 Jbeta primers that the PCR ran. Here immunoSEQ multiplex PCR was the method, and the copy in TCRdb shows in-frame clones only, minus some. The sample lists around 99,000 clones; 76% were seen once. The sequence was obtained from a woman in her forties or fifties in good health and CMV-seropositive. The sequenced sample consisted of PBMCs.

This CDR3 reads CASSVYTFDEQFF. DNA of the CDR3: TGTGCCAGCAGCGTTTACACCTTTGATGAGCAGTTCTTC. This chain links TRBV9 with TRBJ2-1; D call uncertain. The V end was cut by 2 bases, the J end by 8 bases, with 11 bases between. The CDR3 has 13 residues. Looked up from germline, CDR1 is SGDLS and CDR2 is YYNGEE.